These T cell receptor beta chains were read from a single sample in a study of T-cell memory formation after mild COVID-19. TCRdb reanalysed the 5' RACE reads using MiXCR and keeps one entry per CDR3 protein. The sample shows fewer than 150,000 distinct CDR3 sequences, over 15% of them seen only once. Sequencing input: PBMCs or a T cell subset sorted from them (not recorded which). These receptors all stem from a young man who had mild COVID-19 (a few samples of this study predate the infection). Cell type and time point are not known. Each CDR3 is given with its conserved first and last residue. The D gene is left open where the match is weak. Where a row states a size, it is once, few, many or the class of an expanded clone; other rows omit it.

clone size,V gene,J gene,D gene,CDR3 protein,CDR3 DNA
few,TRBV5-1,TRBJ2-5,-,CASSLGDRETQYF,TGCGCCAGCAGCTTAGGGGACCGGGAGACCCAGTACTTC
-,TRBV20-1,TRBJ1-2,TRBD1,CSARSSGTGSWGYTF,TGCAGTGCTAGATCCTCCGGGACAGGGTCGTGGGGCTACACCTTC
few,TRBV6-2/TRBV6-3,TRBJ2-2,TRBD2,CASTTVGGTGELFF,TGTGCCAGCACCACCGTCGGGGGGACCGGGGAGCTGTTTTTT
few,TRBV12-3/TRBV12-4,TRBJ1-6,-,CASSFVNSPLHF,TGTGCCAGCAGTTTTGTGAATTCACCCCTCCACTTT
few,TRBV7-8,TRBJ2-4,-,CASNLGTRREALIGNIQYF,TGTGCCAGCAACTTAGGGACACGACGGGAGGCTTTGATCGGGAACATTCAGTACTTC
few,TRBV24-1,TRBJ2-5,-,CATSDPGDRRETQYF,TGTGCCACCAGTGATCCAGGGGACCGAAGAGAGACCCAGTACTTC
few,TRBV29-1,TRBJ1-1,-,CSAHPGHGGTEAFF,TGCAGCGCTCATCCGGGACACGGGGGCACTGAAGCTTTCTTT
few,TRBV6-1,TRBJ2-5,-,CASSVDQDFGTQYF,TGTGCCAGCAGTGTTGATCAGGATTTTGGGACCCAGTACTTC
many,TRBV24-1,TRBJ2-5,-,CATSDGSEETQYF,TGTGCCACCAGTGACGGCTCAGAAGAGACCCAGTACTTC
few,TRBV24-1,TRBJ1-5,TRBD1,CATSDHRGGNQPQHF,TGTGCCACCAGTGATCACAGGGGTGGCAATCAGCCCCAGCATTTT